A selection of T cell receptor beta chains follows, all from one sample in a study of neurological immune-mediated disorders. MiXCR, run by TCRdb on the 5' RACE reads, gives a single entry per CDR3 protein. This sample carries approximately 49,000 distinct CDR3 sequences, 9% to 10% of them seen once, and the ten largest clones take less than 2%. Sequenced material: PBMCs. Every receptor here comes from a woman aged 40 to 55 in good health. CDR3s include the opening cysteine and the closing phenylalanine or tryptophan. Fields, in order: CDR3 protein, V gene, clone size. A row's size may be missing; if present it is once, few, many or a size class.

CSASGGGTYEQYF | TRBV20-1 | many
CAISESDLETQYF | TRBV10-3 | many
CASSVSGTSPKRPYNEQFF | TRBV9 | many
CASSPPALPNEKLFF | TRBV18 | few
CASSLSSFSRDTQYF | TRBV7-6 | many
CSATRTGRHEQYF | TRBV20-1 | many
CSASGHSEKLFF | TRBV20-1 | few
CAWSPFGNSNQPQHF | TRBV30 | NA
CASSLSAGRYEQYF | TRBV5-1 | many
CSAPSGVNAEAFF | TRBV20-1 | many
CASSSGQGKLGGYTF | TRBV5-1 | many
CSVADPRPAAYEQYF | TRBV29-1 | many
CASSIGGDYNEQFF | TRBV19 | NA
CATSEASGVNTDTQYF | TRBV24-1 | many
CASSFPFDEQFF | TRBV11-3 | NA
CASSPSTSGWGTDTQYF | TRBV18 | many
CASSSPGTGTKLFF | TRBV7-2 | many
CASSQSPSSFYEQYF | TRBV16 | many
CASSQGTATYNEQFF | TRBV5-1 | many
CASRSRGGNNQPQHF | TRBV6-1 | NA
CSVTQSREKLFF | TRBV29-1 | many
CASSKGQDFGNSPLHF | TRBV5-1 | many